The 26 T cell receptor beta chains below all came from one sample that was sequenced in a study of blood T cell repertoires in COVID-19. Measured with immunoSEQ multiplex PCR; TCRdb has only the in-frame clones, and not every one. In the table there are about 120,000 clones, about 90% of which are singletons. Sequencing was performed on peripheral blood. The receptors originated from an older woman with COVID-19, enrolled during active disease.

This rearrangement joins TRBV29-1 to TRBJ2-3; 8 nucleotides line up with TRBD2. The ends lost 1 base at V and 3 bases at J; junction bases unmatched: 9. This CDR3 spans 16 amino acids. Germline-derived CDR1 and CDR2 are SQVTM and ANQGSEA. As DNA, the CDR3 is TGCAGCGTTGAAGGTAGTCTCGCGGGGGGTACAGATACGCAGTATTTT. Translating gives CSVEGSLAGGTDTQYF.

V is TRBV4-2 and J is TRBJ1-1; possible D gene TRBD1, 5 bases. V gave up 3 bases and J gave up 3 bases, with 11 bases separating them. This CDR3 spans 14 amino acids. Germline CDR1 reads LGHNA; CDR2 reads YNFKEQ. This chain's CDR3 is CASSQGLRDTEAFF. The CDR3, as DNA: TGTGCCAGCAGCCAGGGCCTCAGGGACACTGAAGCTTTCTTT.

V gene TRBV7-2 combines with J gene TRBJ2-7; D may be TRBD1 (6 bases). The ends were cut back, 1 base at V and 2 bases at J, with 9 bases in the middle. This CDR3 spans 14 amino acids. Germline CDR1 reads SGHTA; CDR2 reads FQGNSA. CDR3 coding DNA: TGTGCCAGCAGCTTAGACAGGGCACCCTACGAGCAGTACTTC. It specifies CASSLDRAPYEQYF.

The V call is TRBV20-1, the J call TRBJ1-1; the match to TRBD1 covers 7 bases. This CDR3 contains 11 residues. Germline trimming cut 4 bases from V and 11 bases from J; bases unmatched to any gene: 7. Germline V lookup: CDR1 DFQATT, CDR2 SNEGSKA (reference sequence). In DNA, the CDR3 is TGCAGTGCTACGGTGGACAGGAACGCTTTCTTT. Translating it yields CSATVDRNAFF.

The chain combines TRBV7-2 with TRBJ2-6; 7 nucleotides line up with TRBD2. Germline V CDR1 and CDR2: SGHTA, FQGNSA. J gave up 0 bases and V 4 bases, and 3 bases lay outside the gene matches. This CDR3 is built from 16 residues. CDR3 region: CASSSGGVSGANVLTF. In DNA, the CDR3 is TGTGCCAGCAGCTCTGGGGGGGTCTCTGGGGCCAACGTCCTGACTTTC. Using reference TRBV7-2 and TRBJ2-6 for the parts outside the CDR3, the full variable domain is GAGVSQSPSNKVTEKGKDVELRCDPISGHTALYWYRQSLGQGLEFLIYFQGNSAPDKSGLPSDRFSAERTGGSVSTLTIQRTQQEDSAVYLCASSSGGVSGANVLTFGAGSRLTVL.

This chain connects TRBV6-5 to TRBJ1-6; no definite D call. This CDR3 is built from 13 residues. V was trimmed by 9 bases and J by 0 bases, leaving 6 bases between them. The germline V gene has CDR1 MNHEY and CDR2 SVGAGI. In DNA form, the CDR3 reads TGTGCCAGTTGGAGCTCCTATAATTCACCCCTCCACTTT. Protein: CASWSSYNSPLHF.

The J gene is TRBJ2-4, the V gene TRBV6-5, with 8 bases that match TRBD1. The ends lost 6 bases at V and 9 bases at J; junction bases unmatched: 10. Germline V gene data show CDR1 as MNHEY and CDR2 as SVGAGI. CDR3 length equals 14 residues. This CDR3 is CASRSTGQGSIQYF. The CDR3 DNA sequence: TGTGCCAGCAGATCCACCGGACAGGGATCCATTCAGTACTTC.

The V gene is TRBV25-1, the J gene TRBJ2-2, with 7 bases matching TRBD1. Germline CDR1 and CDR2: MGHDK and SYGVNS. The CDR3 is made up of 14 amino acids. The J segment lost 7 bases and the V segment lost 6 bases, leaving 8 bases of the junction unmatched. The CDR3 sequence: CASRSQGYIGELFF. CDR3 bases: TGTGCCAGCAGATCACAGGGGTACATCGGGGAGCTGTTTTTT.

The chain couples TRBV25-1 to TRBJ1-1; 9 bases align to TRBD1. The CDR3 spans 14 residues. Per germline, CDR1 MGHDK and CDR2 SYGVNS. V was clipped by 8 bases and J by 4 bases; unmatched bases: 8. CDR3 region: CASANRGQGTEAFF. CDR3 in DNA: TGTGCCAGCGCCAACAGGGGGCAGGGCACTGAAGCTTTCTTT.

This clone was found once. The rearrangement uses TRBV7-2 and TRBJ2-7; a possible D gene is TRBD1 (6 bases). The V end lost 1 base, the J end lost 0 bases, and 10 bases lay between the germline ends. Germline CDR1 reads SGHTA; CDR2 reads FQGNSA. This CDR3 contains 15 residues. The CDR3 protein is CASSLGQASSYEQYF. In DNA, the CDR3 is TGTGCCAGCAGCTTAGGACAGGCCAGCTCCTACGAGCAGTACTTC. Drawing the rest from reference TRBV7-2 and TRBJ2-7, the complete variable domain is GAGVSQSPSNKVTEKGKDVELRCDPISGHTALYWYRQSLGQGLEFLIYFQGNSAPDKSGLPSDRFSAERTGGSVSTLTIQRTQQEDSAVYLCASSLGQASSYEQYFGPGTRLTVT.

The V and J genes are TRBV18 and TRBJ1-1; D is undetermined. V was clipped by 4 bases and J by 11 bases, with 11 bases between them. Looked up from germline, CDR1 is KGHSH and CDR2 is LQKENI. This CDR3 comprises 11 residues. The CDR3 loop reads CASSLREAAFF. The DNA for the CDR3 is TGTGCCAGCTCACTACGGGAGGCCGCTTTCTTT.

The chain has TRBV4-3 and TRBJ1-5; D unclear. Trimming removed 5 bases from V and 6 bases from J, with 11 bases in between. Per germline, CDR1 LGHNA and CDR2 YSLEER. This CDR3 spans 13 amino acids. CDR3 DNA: TGCGCCAGCAGCTCCTATGAGGGTCAGCCCCAGCATTTT. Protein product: CASSSYEGQPQHF.

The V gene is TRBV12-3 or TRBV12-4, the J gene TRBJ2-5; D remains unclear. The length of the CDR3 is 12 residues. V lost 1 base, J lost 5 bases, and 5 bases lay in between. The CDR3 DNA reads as TGTGCCAGCAGTTTAGTGAGGGAGACCCAGTACTTC. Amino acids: CASSLVRETQYF.

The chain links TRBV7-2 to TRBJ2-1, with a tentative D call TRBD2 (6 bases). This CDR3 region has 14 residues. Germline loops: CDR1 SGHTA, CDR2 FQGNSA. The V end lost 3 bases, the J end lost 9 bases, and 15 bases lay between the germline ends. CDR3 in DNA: TGTGCCAGCAGCTTCGGGACTTACTTTGGTGAGCAGTTCTTC. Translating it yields CASSFGTYFGEQFF.

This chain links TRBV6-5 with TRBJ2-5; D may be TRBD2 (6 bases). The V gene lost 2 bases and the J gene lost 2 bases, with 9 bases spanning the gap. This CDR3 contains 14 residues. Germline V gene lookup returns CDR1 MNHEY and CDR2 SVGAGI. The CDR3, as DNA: TGTGCCAGCAGTTACAATAGCGGACAAGAGACCCAGTACTTC. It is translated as CASSYNSGQETQYF.

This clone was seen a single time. The CDR3: CASSLSTPGGGKNEKLFF. The CDR3 DNA is TGTGCCAGCAGCTTATCCACCCCGGGTGGAGGAAAAAATGAAAAACTGTTTTTT. The chain has TRBV11-2 and TRBJ1-4; D remains ambiguous. This CDR3 comprises 18 residues. The V end was cut by 2 bases, the J end by 5 bases, with 21 bases between. Germline-derived CDR1 and CDR2 are SGHAT and FQNNGV.

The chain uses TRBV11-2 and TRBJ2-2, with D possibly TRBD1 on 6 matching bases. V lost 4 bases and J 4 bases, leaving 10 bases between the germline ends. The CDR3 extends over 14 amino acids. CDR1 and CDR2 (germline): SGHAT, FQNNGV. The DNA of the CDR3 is TGTGCCAGCAGCTCCGGCAGGGGCACCGGGGAGCTGTTTTTT. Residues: CASSSGRGTGELFF.

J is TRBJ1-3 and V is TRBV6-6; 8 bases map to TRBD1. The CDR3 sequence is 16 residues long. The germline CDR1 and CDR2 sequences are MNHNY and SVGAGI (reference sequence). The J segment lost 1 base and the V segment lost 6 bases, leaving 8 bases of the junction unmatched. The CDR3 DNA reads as TGTGCCAGCAGACCCGGACAGGGCGAGTCTGGAAACACCATATATTTT. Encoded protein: CASRPGQGESGNTIYF.

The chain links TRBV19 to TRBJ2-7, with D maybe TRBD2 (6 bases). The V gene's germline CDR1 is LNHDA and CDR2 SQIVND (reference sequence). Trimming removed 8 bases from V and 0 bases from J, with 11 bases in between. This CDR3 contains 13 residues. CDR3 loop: CASGGQSSYEQYF. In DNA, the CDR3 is TGTGCCAGTGGAGGGCAGTCCTCCTACGAGCAGTACTTC.

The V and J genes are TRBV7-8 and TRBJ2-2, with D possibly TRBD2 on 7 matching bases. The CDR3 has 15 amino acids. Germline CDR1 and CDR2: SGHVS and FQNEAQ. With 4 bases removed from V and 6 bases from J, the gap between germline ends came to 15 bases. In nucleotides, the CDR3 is TGTGCCAGCAGCTCGCGGGGGCGCTTCGCCGGGGAGCTGTTTTTT. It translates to CASSSRGRFAGELFF.

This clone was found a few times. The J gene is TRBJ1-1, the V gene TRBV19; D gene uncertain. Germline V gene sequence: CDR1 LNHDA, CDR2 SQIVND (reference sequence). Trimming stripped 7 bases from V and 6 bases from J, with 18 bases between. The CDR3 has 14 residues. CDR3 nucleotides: TGTGCCAGTATTGGTCGGAGGGTTTCCCCTGAAGCTTTCTTT. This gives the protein CASIGRRVSPEAFF. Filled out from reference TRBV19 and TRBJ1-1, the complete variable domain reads DGGITQSPKYLFRKEGQNVTLSCEQNLNHDAMYWYRQDPGQGLRLIYYSQIVNDFQKGDIAEGYSVSREKKESFPLTVTSAQKNPTAFYLCASIGRRVSPEAFFGQGTRLTVV.

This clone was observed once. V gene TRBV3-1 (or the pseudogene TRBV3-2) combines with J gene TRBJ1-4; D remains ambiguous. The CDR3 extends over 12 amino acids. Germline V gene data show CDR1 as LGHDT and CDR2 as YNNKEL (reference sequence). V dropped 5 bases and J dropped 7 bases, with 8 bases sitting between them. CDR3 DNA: TGTGCCAGCAGCTTGTCCGGTGAAAAACTGTTTTTT. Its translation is CASSLSGEKLFF.

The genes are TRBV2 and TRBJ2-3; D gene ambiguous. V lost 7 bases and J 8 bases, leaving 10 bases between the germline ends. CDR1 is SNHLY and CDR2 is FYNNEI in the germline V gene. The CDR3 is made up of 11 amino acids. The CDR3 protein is CASTTVSTQYF. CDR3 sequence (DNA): TGTGCCAGCACTACAGTTAGTACGCAGTATTTT.

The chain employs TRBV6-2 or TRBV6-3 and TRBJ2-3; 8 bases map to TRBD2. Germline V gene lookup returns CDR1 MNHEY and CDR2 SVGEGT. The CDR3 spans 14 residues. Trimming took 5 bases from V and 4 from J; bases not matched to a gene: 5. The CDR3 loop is CASSLGLVPDTQYF. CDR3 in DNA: TGTGCCAGCAGTCTGGGACTAGTGCCAGATACGCAGTATTTT.

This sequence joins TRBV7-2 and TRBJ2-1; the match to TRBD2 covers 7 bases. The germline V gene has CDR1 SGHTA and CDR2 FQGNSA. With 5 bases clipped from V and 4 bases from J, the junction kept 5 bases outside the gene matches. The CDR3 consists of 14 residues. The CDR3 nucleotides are TGTGCCAGCAGCGCTAGCGGAGTTTACAATGAGCAGTTCTTC. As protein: CASSASGVYNEQFF. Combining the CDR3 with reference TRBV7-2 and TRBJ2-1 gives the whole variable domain GAGVSQSPSNKVTEKGKDVELRCDPISGHTALYWYRQSLGQGLEFLIYFQGNSAPDKSGLPSDRFSAERTGGSVSTLTIQRTQQEDSAVYLCASSASGVYNEQFFGPGTRLTVL.

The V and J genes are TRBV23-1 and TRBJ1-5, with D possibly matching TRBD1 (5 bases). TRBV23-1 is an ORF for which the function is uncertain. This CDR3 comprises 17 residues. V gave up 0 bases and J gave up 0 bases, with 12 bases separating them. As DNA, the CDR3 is TGCGCCAGCAGTCAATCGGGGCAACTATATAGCAATCAGCCCCAGCATTTT. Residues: CASSQSGQLYSNQPQHF.